The 9 T cell receptor beta chains given below trace back to one sample, sequenced in a study of T cell repertoires in cytomegalovirus infection. Each CDR3 protein is one row after TCRdb ran MiXCR on the reads. The sample holds about 150,000 distinct CDR3 sequences, around 24% seen once. Material for sequencing was PBMCs. The receptors come from a human donor in good health (CMV status not recorded). Some clones in this sample may be carry-over from other donors' samples.

The CDR3 nucleotides read TGTGCCAGCACTGGGCTACTAGCGGGGGGGCGCAATGAGCAGTTCTTC. Translated: CASTGLLAGGRNEQFF. This rearrangement joins TRBV28 to TRBJ2-1; 13 nucleotides align to TRBD2. The CDR3 totals 16 residues. Germline V CDR1 and CDR2: MDHEN, SYDVKM. The V gene end was trimmed by 7 bases and the J gene end by 6 bases; junction bases not matched to a gene: 9.

This chain uses TRBV7-9 with TRBJ2-7; 7 bases line up with TRBD1. Germline lookup yields CDR1 SEHNR and CDR2 FQNEAQ (reference sequence). The CDR3 is 13 residues long. J gave up 3 bases and V 5 bases, and 4 bases lay outside the gene matches. CDR3 sequence (DNA): TGTGCCAGCAGCGTCGACAGGGACTACGAGCAGTACTTC. Its translation: CASSVDRDYEQYF.

A remark on this clonotype: Being one base from a much bigger clone, this may be a read error. A read error is likely, as this CDR3 ends without the conserved phenylalanine or tryptophan. V and J are TRBV7-8 and TRBJ2-5; D unresolved. V lost 4 bases and J 0 bases, leaving 6 bases between the germline ends. CDR3 length equals 13 residues. Per germline, CDR1 SGHVS and CDR2 FQNEAQ. In DNA, the CDR3 is TGTGCCAGCAGCTGGGCTAACCAAGAGACCCAGTACTTA. Translation: CASSWANQETQYL.

This clonotype was seen many times. V and J are TRBV7-3 and TRBJ2-3, with 8 nucleotides matching TRBD2. After removal of 3 bases from V and 5 bases from J, the junction contained 10 bases not matched to a gene. There are 16 residues in the CDR3. CDR1 is SGHTA and CDR2 is FQGTGA in the germline V gene. Written as DNA, the CDR3 is TGTGCCAGCAGCTTCGGCGCGGGAGGAAGGGGAGATACGCAGTATTTT. This encodes CASSFGAGGRGDTQYF.

The sample holds many counts of this clonotype. The chain couples TRBV12-3 or TRBV12-4 to TRBJ2-3; D gene ambiguous. The germline V and J ends were trimmed by 10 bases and 7 bases, with 12 bases remaining between them. This CDR3 contains 11 residues. DNA of the CDR3: TGTGCCACTACCGCCTCCAATACGCAGTATTTT. Its protein product is CATTASNTQYF.

The chain combines TRBV29-1 with TRBJ2-7; D may be TRBD2 (6 bases). The V gene lost 1 base and the J gene lost 4 bases, with 14 bases spanning the gap. This CDR3 has 14 amino acids. CDR1 and CDR2 from the germline V gene are SQVTM and ANQGSEA. The CDR3 bases are TGCAGCGTTGAAGGGGGGGAAGGGGAGTACGAGCAGTACTTC. It codes for CSVEGGEGEYEQYF.

There are a few counts of this clonotype. The rearrangement links TRBV19 to TRBJ1-4; possibly TRBD1 for D (6 bases). CDR1 is LNHDA, CDR2 SQIVND, per germline (reference sequence). This CDR3 contains 14 residues. V gave up 9 bases and J gave up 10 bases, with 21 bases separating them. CDR3 protein: CASYTGQRGGKLFF. The CDR3 DNA sequence: TGTGCCAGCTATACCGGACAGAGGGGCGGAAAACTGTTTTTT. Combining the CDR3 with reference TRBV19 and TRBJ1-4 gives the whole variable domain DGGITQSPKYLFRKEGQNVTLSCEQNLNHDAMYWYRQDPGQGLRLIYYSQIVNDFQKGDIAEGYSVSREKKESFPLTVTSAQKNPTAFYLCASYTGQRGGKLFFGSGTQLSVL.

The chain couples TRBV12-5 to TRBJ2-7; D may correspond to TRBD1 or TRBD2 (6 bases each). CDR1 is LGHNT and CDR2 is FRNRAP in the germline V gene. The ends were cut back, 0 bases at V and 3 bases at J, with 15 bases in the middle. The CDR3 has 16 residues. CDR3 sequence: CASGLVLGGADYEQYF. The CDR3, as DNA: TGTGCTAGTGGTTTGGTACTCGGGGGCGCGGACTACGAGCAGTACTTC.

The chain combines TRBV7-9 with TRBJ1-4; no clear D. The germline gives CDR1 SEHNR, CDR2 FQNEAQ (reference sequence). CDR3 length equals 11 residues. Trimming stripped 5 bases from V and 6 bases from J, with 4 bases between. CDR3 residues: CASSGDEKLFF. CDR3 DNA sequence: TGTGCCAGCAGCGGAGATGAAAAACTGTTTTTT.